This TCR beta chain stems from a study of cytomegalovirus exposure and HLA in healthy donors. Whole-study findings and limits: Reportedly, diagnosis of cytomegalovirus status by the classifier showed high specificity and sensitivity. According to a later analysis, TCR clusters from the first cohort tended to co-occur in the roughly 110 validation repertoires.

The CDR3 has 14 amino acids. CDR1 is KGHSH and CDR2 is LQKENI in the germline V gene. J was trimmed by 7 bases and V by 2 bases; bases with no gene match: 7. TCRdb's copy holds only in-frame clones and misses some; the assay was immunoSEQ multiplex PCR. The repertoire holds some 200,000 clones, with roughly four fifths as singletons. As to this clone: Its antigen is as yet unknown.

The donors were part of the validation cohort, which consisted of under 150 subjects and was separate from the first cohort of 600 to 850 subjects. The chain is built from TRBV18 and TRBJ2-7; 8 bases line up with TRBD1. The TCR was taken from a woman under 30 in good health and CMV-seropositive. What was sequenced was PBMCs. In DNA form, the CDR3 reads TGTGCCAGCTCACCAAGCAGGGGGCTGGGAGAGCAGTACTTC. Encoded protein: CASSPSRGLGEQYF. Together with reference TRBV18 and TRBJ2-7, the CDR3 gives the full variable domain: NAGVMQNPRHLVRRRGQEARLRCSPMKGHSHVYWYRQLPEEGLKFMVYLQKENIIDESGMPKERFSAEFPKEGPSILRIQQVVRGDSAAYFCASSPSRGLGEQYFGPGTRLTVT.